Presented here are 14 T cell receptor beta chains from one specimen sequenced in a study of identical twins (dated by TCRdb to the mid-2010s). The library was produced with 5' RACE. The listed sequencing device is Illumina HiSeq 2000. TCRdb reprocessed the public reads (quality trimming at Q25 with fastp, clone calling with MiXCR) and kept in-frame beta chains. Every entry covers one CDR3 protein and lists the most common genes and DNA from its rows. Across this sample there are about 210,000 distinct CDR3 sequences, with approximately 9% seen only once. The ten most abundant clones make up approximately 5.1% of the sample. Input material: memory (CD45RO+) T cells sorted from blood. The meaning of the sample's cell subset or site label: CD45RO+ enriched T cells. Receptor source: a young woman in good health.

This clonotype was counted a few times. The CDR3, as DNA: TGCGCCAGCAGCCAAGATGGTGGAGGGAGGGGGGTGGCGACCCAGTACTTC. This gives the protein CASSQDGGGRGVATQYF. The chain uses TRBV4-3 and TRBJ2-5; the D gene is possibly TRBD2 (7 bases). Germline CDR1 reads LGHNA; CDR2 reads YSLEER. The CDR3 totals 17 residues. Deletions cut 0 bases from V and 7 bases from J, with 21 bases between.

This clonotype was recorded a few times. V is TRBV25-1 and J is TRBJ2-7, with 8 bases identical to TRBD1. The CDR3 consists of 15 residues. Looked up from germline, CDR1 is MGHDK and CDR2 is SYGVNS. After removal of 4 bases from V and 1 base from J, the junction contained 6 bases not matched to a gene. The CDR3 protein is CASSAAGTGSYEQYF. CDR3 nucleotides: TGTGCCAGCAGTGCTGCCGGGACAGGATCCTACGAGCAGTACTTC.

This clonotype was seen a handful of times. This chain links TRBV3-1 with TRBJ2-1; the D is unclear. Germline CDR1 and CDR2: LGHDT and YNNKEL (reference sequence). The CDR3 consists of 12 residues. The V and J ends lost 0 bases and 8 bases respectively, with 5 bases between them. This CDR3 is CASSQEDHEQFF. The CDR3 nucleotides are TGTGCCAGCAGCCAAGAAGACCATGAGCAGTTCTTC.

The gene calls are TRBV3-1 and TRBJ2-1, with 8 bases matching TRBD2. CDR3 length equals 16 residues. Germline assignment: CDR1 LGHDT and CDR2 YNNKEL (reference sequence). V lost 5 bases to trimming and J lost 8 bases; unmatched junction nucleotides: 14. In DNA form, the CDR3 reads TGTGCCAGCAGCAAACCCGGGACTAGTTTTGCGGATGAGCAGTTCTTC. It translates to CASSKPGTSFADEQFF.

The chain uses TRBV6-1 and TRBJ2-1; possibly TRBD1 or TRBD2 for D (5 bases each). There are 14 residues in the CDR3. Trimming left V 5 bases short and J 5 bases short, with 13 bases between. Germline loops: CDR1 MNHNS, CDR2 SASEGT. CDR3 bases: TGTGCCAGCAGTCCGGGACGTACCCACAATGAGCAGTTCTTC. This sequence encodes CASSPGRTHNEQFF.

This clonotype occurred many times. The V call is TRBV11-2, the J call TRBJ2-1; 11 bases match TRBD2. Unmatched junction bases numbered 12, after V lost 3 bases and J lost 5 bases. Germline lookup yields CDR1 SGHAT and CDR2 FQNNGV. This CDR3 has 18 amino acids. The CDR3 loop is CASSLRFRLAGKNNEQFF. For the CDR3, the DNA is TGTGCCAGCAGCTTGAGATTTAGACTAGCGGGGAAAAACAATGAGCAGTTCTTC.

The chain is built from TRBV7-2 and TRBJ1-1; D is possibly TRBD1 (5 bases). The CDR3 runs 13 residues. V dropped 5 bases and J dropped 1 base, with 8 bases sitting between them. The germline CDR1 and CDR2 sequences are SGHTA and FQGNSA. CDR3 loop: CASSTGGNTEAFF. The CDR3 nucleotides read TGTGCCAGCAGCACCGGGGGGAACACTGAAGCTTTCTTT.

The chain couples TRBV5-4 to TRBJ2-1, with TRBD1 matching over 7 bases. This CDR3 is 14 amino acids long. V lost 3 bases and J lost 8; bases outside the gene matches: 8. CDR1 and CDR2 from the germline V gene are SGHNT and YYREEE (reference sequence). CDR3 sequence reads: CASSSGTVLYEQFF. CDR3 coding DNA: TGTGCCAGCAGCTCCGGGACAGTACTATATGAGCAGTTCTTC. Based on the CDR3 plus reference TRBV5-4 and TRBJ2-1, the full variable domain is ETGVTQSPTHLIKTRGQQVTLRCSSQSGHNTVSWYQQALGQGPQFIFQYYREEENGRGNFPPRFSGLQFPNYSSELNVNALELDDSALYLCASSSGTVLYEQFFGPGTRLTVL.

This clonotype has more than one count but fewer than ten. V gene TRBV3-1 combines with J gene TRBJ1-1, with D uncertain. In germline, CDR1 is LGHDT, CDR2 YNNKEL (reference sequence). Deletions cut 1 base from V and 0 bases from J, with 12 bases between. This CDR3 is 16 amino acids long. CDR3 in amino acids: CASSQGSGRLNTEAFF. In nucleotides, the CDR3 is TGTGCCAGCAGCCAAGGATCTGGGCGCCTGAACACTGAAGCTTTCTTT.

The chain couples TRBV27 to TRBJ1-6; D gene unclear. Trimming shortened V by 7 bases and J by 7 bases, and 11 bases separated the two germline ends. Per germline, CDR1 MNHEY and CDR2 SMNVEV (reference sequence). The CDR3 totals 13 residues. The CDR3 protein is CASKQTLNSPLHF. In nucleotides, the CDR3 is TGTGCCAGCAAGCAGACATTAAATTCACCCCTCCACTTT.

This clonotype was seen only a few times. V is TRBV12-3 or TRBV12-4 and J is TRBJ2-1; TRBD2 is a possible D gene (5 bases). Trimming removed 5 bases at V and 7 bases at J, with 12 bases between. The CDR3 covers 13 residues. CDR3 in DNA: TGTGCCAGCAGTCTCCTGCGAGGGAATGAGCAGTTCTTC. It yields the protein CASSLLRGNEQFF.

In this sample, this clonotype turned up a few times. This chain connects TRBV7-2 to TRBJ1-2, with D possibly matching TRBD1 (5 bases). The length of the CDR3 is 15 residues. Between the trimmed V and J ends, which lost 5 bases and 8 bases, there was a span of 21 bases. The germline gives CDR1 SGHTA, CDR2 FQGNSA. Here the CDR3 reads CASSLFQGLKGGYTF. Here the CDR3 DNA reads TGTGCCAGCAGCCTTTTCCAGGGTCTTAAGGGGGGCTACACCTTC. The full variable domain, in which reference TRBV7-2 and TRBJ1-2 provide the parts outside the CDR3, is GAGVSQSPSNKVTEKGKDVELRCDPISGHTALYWYRQSLGQGLEFLIYFQGNSAPDKSGLPSDRFSAERTGGSVSTLTIQRTQQEDSAVYLCASSLFQGLKGGYTFGSGTRLTVV.

In its sample, this clonotype was seen a few times. V is TRBV5-6 and J is TRBJ2-6; D is possibly TRBD2 (6 bases). The CDR3 totals 18 residues. V was shortened by 5 bases and J by 0 bases, with 18 bases between the two germline ends. CDR1 is SGHDT and CDR2 is YYEEEE in the germline V gene. The CDR3 region is CASSRLTGLSSGANVLTF. The CDR3 region has the DNA TGTGCCAGCAGTAGATTAACGGGACTGTCCTCTGGGGCCAACGTCCTGACTTTC. The whole variable domain, remainder taken from reference TRBV5-6 and TRBJ2-6, is DAGVTQSPTHLIKTRGQQVTLRCSPKSGHDTVSWYQQALGQGPQFIFQYYEEEERQRGNFPDRFSGHQFPNYSSELNVNALLLGDSALYLCASSRLTGLSSGANVLTFGAGSRLTVL.

This clonotype came up many times. The chain carries TRBV20-1 and TRBJ1-1; D is unclear. The germline V gene encodes CDR1 DFQATT and CDR2 SNEGSKA (reference sequence). The CDR3 runs to 12 residues. V was pared by 5 bases and J by 1 base, with 8 bases between. This chain's CDR3 is CSAGAPNTEAFF. The CDR3 nucleotides read TGCAGTGCTGGCGCCCCGAACACTGAAGCTTTCTTT.